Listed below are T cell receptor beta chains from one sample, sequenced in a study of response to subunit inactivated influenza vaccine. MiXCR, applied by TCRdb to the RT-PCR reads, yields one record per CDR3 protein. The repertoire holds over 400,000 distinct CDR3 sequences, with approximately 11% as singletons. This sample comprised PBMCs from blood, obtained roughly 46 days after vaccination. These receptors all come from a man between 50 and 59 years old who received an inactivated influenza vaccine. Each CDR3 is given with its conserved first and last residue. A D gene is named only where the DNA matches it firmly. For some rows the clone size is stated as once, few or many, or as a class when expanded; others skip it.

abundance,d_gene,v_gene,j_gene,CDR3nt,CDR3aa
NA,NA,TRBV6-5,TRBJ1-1,TGTGCCAGCAGTTACTCGGCCGGGGCGGGGGCCAACTCAGTCGCTTTCTTT,CASSYSAGAGANSVAFF
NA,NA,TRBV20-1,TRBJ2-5,TGCAGTGCCCCCTCAGGACAAGAGACCCAGTACTTC,CSAPSGQETQYF
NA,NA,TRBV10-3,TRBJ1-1,TGTGCCACTGGACGGGAGAGCATGAACACTGAAGCTTTCTTT,CATGRESMNTEAFF
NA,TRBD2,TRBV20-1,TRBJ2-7,TGCAGTGCTAGAGATTTACGACTAGCCGCCTACGAGCAGTACTTC,CSARDLRLAAYEQYF
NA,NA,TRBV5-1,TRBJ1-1,TGCGCCAGCAGCTTGATGTCGAACACTGAAGCTTTCTTT,CASSLMSNTEAFF
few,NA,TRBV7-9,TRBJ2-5,TGTGCCAGCAGCTTAAACGGGGTGGAGACCCAGTACTTC,CASSLNGVETQYF
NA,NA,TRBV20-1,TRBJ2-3,TGCAGTGCTATCGCCGGGGATACGCAGTATTTT,CSAIAGDTQYF
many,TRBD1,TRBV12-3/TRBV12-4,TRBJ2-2,TGTGCCAGCAGATCGGGGACAGGGGTTGCCGGGGAGCTGTTTTTT,CASRSGTGVAGELFF
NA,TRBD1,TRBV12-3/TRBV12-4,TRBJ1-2,TGTGCCAGCAGTTTCATGCAGGGGGCAGTAGGGGGAGGCTACACCTTC,CASSFMQGAVGGGYTF
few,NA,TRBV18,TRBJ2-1,TGTGCCAGCTCTCCTTCCGGGTTGAATGAGCAGTTCTTC,CASSPSGLNEQFF
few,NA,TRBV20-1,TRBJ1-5,TGCAGTGCTAGAGATTTGGCAGGCAATCAGCCCCAGCATTTT,CSARDLAGNQPQHF
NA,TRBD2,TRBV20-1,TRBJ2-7,TGCAGTGCTATCCCGACTAGCGGGATGTCCTACGAGCAGTACTTC,CSAIPTSGMSYEQYF
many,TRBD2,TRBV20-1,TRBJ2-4,TGCAGTGCTAGAGGACTAGCGGGAGGGCCGGGTCGGTCAAACATTCAGTACTTC,CSARGLAGGPGRSNIQYF
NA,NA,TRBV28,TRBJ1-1,TGTGCCAGCAGTTTTTGGACACAGGGAAGGAGGAACACTGAAGCTTTCTTT,CASSFWTQGRRNTEAFF
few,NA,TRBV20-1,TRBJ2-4,TGCAGTGCATATCATTTGACTGTAGCCAAAAACATTCAGTACTTC,CSAYHLTVAKNIQYF
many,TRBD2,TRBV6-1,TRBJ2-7,TGTGCCAGCAGGGGGACTAGCGGCTACGAGCAGTACTTC,CASRGTSGYEQYF
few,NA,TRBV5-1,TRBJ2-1,TGCGCCAGCAGCGGGGAGGGGGGGGCCTCCTACAATGAGCAGTTCTTC,CASSGEGGASYNEQFF
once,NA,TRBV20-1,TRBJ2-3,TGCAGTGCTAGAGCGGTCCCTAACGCAGATACGCAGTATTTT,CSARAVPNADTQYF
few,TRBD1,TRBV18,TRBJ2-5,TGTGCCAGCTCACCAGCAACAAGTGGGACAGGGGGCATGGAGACCCAGTACTTC,CASSPATSGTGGMETQYF
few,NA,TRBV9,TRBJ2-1,TGTGCCAGCAGCGTAGATGACACCTGGACCTACAATGAGCAGTTCTTC,CASSVDDTWTYNEQFF
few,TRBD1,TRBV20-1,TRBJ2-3,TGCAGTGCTCAGGGGGTTAGCACAGATACGCAGTATTTT,CSAQGVSTDTQYF
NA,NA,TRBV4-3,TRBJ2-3,TGCGCCAGCAGCCATGACTACAGGGACGCCACAGATACGCAGTATTTT,CASSHDYRDATDTQYF
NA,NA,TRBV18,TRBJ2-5,TGTGCCAGCTCACTTCTCGGGACAAAGGTAGAGACCCAGTACTTC,CASSLLGTKVETQYF
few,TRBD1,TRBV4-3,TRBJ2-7,TGCGCCAGCAGCCAAGTCACCGGGACAGGGCTCGAGCAGTACTTC,CASSQVTGTGLEQYF
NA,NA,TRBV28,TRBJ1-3,TGTGCCAGCCATAAGAGGCCGGCCTCTGGAAACACCATATATTTT,CASHKRPASGNTIYF
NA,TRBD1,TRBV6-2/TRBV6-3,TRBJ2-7,TGTGCCAGCAGAAGGACAGGGAAAATATACGAGCAGTACTTC,CASRRTGKIYEQYF
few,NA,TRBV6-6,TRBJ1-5,TGTGCCAGCAGTCGTCCGGGACAGCCCCAGCATTTT,CASSRPGQPQHF
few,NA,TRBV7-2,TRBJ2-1,TGTGCCAGCAGCTTAGGGTTGTGGGGTGAGCAGTTCTTC,CASSLGLWGEQFF
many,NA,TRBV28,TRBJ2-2,TGTGCCAGCAGTTCACTGGAGAGGGGAGGTGGGGAGCTGTTTTTT,CASSSLERGGGELFF
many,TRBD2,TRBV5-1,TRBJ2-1,TGCGCCAGCAGCTTGGTGGGACTAGTCTACAATGAGCAGTTCTTC,CASSLVGLVYNEQFF
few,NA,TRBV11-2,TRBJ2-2,TGTGCCAGCAGCTTTGGGGGGCGCAACACCGGGGAGCTGTTTTTT,CASSFGGRNTGELFF
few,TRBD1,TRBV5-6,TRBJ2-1,TGTGCCAGCACCCCGGGGACAGGGCATGATGAGCAGTTCTTC,CASTPGTGHDEQFF
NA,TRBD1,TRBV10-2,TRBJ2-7,TGCGCCAGCAGTGAGTGGACAGGAGTAGCCTACGAGCAGTACTTC,CASSEWTGVAYEQYF
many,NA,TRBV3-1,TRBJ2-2,TGTGCCAGCAGCCAATCTTGGGGGGAGCTGTTTTTT,CASSQSWGELFF
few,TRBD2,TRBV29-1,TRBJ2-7,TGCAGCGTTGAACCTAGCGGAACCTACGAGCAGTACTTC,CSVEPSGTYEQYF
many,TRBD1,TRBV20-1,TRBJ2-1,TGCAGTGCTAGAGGCGACAGGGTATGGGATGAGCAGTTCTTC,CSARGDRVWDEQFF
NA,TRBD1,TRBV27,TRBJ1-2,TGTGCCAGCAGTCCAAACCCATCAAGGGGGCGTAATGGCTACACCTTC,CASSPNPSRGRNGYTF
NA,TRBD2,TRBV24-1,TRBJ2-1,TGTGCCACCGGGGCGGCTAGCGGCTCCTACAATGAGCAGTTCTTC,CATGAASGSYNEQFF
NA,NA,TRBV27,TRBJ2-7,TGTGCCAGCAGTACCCCGGGACATGTCATCTCCTACGAGCAGTACTTC,CASSTPGHVISYEQYF
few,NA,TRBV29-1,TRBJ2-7,TGCAGCGTTAGAGGTGTGAACGAGCAGTACTTC,CSVRGVNEQYF
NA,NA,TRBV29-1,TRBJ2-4,TGCAGCGTTTCAATCAGCGCGTCGGGGGCCAAAAACATTCAGTACTTC,CSVSISASGAKNIQYF
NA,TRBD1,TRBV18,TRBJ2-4,TGTGCCAGCTCCCGTGGACAGGGTCTAGCCAAAAACATTCAGTACTTC,CASSRGQGLAKNIQYF
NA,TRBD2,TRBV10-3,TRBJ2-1,TGTGCCATCAGTGGGAGAGGACTAGCGGGGGGAGTTTACAATGAGCAGTTCTTC,CAISGRGLAGGVYNEQFF
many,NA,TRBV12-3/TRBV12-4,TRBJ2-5,TGTGCCAGCAGAGGTTGGGTCTCGGAGACCCAGTACTTC,CASRGWVSETQYF
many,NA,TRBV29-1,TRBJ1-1,TGCAGCGCCGCCGGGACATCGAACACTGAAGCTTTCTTT,CSAAGTSNTEAFF
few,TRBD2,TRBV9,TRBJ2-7,TGTGCCAGCAGCGTAGATGAGGGAGGGCCCTACGAGCAGTACTTC,CASSVDEGGPYEQYF
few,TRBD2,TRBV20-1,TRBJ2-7,TGCAGTGCTAGTAGGGGACTAGCGGAGCTCTACGAGCAGTACTTC,CSASRGLAELYEQYF
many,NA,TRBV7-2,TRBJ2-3,TGTGCCAGCAGCTTTGAGAGGGCAGATACGCAGTATTTT,CASSFERADTQYF
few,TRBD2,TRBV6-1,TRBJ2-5,TGTGCCAGCAGAGAACTAGCGGGGGGGCAAGAGACCCAGTACTTC,CASRELAGGQETQYF
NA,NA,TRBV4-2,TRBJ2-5,TGTGCCAGCAGCCAACCCCCAAACGAAGAGACCCAGTACTTC,CASSQPPNEETQYF
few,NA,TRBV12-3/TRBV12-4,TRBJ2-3,TGTGCCAGCACCAAGGAAACAGCGGGCCCCCTAGGGACGCAGTATTTT,CASTKETAGPLGTQYF
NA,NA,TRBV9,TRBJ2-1,TGTGCCAGCAGCGAGAGAAGTCGGCCCTCCGCTTACAATGAGCAGTTCTTC,CASSERSRPSAYNEQFF